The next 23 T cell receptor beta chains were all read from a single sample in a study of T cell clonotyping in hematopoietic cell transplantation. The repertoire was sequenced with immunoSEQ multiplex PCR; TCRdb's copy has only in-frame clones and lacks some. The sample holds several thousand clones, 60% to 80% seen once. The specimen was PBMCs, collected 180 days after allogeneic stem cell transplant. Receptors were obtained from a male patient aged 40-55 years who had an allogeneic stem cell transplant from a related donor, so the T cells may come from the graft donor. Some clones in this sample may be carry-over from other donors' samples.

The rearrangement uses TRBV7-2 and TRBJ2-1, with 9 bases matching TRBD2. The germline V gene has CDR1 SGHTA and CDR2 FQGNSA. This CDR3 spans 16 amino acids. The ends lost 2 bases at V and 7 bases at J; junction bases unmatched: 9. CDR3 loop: CASSLFMRGGGNEQFF. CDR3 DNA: TGTGCCAGCAGCTTATTCATGCGGGGGGGCGGGAATGAGCAGTTCTTC.

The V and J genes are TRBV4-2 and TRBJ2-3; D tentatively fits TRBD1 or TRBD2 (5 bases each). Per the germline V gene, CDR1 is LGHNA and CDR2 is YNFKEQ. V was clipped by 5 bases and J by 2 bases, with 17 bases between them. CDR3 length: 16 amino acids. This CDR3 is CASSARGPEATDTQYF. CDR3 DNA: TGTGCCAGCAGCGCCCGGGGCCCCGAAGCCACAGATACGCAGTATTTT.

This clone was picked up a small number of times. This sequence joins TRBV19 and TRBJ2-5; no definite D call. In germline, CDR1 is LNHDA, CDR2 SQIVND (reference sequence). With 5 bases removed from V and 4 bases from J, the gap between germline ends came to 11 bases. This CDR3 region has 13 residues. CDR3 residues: CASSRAAGETQYF. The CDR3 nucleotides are TGTGCCAGTAGTCGCGCGGCAGGAGAGACCCAGTACTTC.

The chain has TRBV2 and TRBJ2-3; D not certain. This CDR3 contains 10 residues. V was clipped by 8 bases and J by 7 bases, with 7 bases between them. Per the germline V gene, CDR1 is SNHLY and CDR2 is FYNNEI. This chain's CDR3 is CASFTYTQYF. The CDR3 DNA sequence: TGTGCCAGCTTTACTTATACGCAGTATTTT.

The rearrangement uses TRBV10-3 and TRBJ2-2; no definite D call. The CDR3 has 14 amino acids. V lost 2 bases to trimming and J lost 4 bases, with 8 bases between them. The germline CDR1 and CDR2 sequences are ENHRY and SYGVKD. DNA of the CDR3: TGTGCCATCAGTGAGATGGCGACCACCGGGGAGCTGTTTTTT. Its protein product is CAISEMATTGELFF.

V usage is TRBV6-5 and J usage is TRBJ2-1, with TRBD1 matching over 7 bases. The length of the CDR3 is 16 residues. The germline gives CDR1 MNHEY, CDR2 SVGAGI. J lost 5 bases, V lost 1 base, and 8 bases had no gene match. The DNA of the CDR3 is TGTGCCAGCAGTTACTGGGTACAGGGGAGTAACAATGAGCAGTTCTTC. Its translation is CASSYWVQGSNNEQFF.

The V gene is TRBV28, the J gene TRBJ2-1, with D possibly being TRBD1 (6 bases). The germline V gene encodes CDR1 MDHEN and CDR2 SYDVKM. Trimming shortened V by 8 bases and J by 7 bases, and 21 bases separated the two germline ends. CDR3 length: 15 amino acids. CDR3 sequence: CASHEAGATGNEQFF. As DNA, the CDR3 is TGTGCCAGCCACGAAGCAGGGGCGACTGGGAATGAGCAGTTCTTC.

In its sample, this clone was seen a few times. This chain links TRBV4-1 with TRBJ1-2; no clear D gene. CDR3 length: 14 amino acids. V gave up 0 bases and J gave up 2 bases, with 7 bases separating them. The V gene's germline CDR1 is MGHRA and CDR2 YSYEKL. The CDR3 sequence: CASSQEEGNYGYTF. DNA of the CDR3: TGCGCCAGCAGCCAAGAAGAAGGGAACTATGGCTACACCTTC.

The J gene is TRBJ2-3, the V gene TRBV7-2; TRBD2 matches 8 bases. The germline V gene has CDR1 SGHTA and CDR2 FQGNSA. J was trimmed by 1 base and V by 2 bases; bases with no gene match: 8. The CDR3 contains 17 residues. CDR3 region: CASSLYWVSGGTDTQYF. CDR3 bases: TGTGCCAGCAGCTTATACTGGGTTAGCGGGGGCACAGATACGCAGTATTTT.

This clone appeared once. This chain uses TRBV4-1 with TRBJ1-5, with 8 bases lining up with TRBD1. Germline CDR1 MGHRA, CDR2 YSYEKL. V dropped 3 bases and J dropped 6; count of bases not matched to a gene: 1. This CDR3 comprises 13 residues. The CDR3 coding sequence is TGCGCCAGCAGCCAGCAGGGGGCTCAGCCCCAGCATTTT. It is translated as CASSQQGAQPQHF.

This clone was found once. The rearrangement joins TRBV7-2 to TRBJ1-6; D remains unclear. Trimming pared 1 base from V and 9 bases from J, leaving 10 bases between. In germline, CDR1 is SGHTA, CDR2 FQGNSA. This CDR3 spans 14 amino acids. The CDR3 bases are TGTGCCAGCAGCTTAGGCCAGGCAATTTCACCCCTCCACTTT. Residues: CASSLGQAISPLHF.

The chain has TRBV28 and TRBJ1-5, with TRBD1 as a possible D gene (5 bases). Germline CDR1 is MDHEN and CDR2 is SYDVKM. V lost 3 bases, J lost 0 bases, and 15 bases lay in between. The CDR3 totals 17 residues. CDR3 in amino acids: CASSFWGRGGSNQPQHF. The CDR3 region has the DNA TGTGCCAGCAGTTTCTGGGGGAGGGGTGGTAGCAATCAGCCCCAGCATTTT.

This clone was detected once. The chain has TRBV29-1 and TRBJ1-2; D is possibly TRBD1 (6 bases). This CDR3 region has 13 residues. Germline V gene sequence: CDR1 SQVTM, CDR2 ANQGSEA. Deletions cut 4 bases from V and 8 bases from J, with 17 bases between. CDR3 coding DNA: TGCAGCGTTGTTCCTTCCGACAGGATCGGCTACACCTTC. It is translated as CSVVPSDRIGYTF.

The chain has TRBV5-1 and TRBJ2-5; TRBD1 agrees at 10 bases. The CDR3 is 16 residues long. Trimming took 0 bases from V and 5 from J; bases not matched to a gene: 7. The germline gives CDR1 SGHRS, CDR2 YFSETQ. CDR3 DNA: TGCGCCAGCAGCTTGGAGGGACAGGGGTTTGGCGAGACCCAGTACTTC. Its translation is CASSLEGQGFGETQYF.

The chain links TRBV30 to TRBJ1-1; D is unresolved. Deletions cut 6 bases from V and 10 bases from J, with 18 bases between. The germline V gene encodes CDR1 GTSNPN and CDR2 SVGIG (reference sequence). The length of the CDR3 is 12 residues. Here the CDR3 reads CACLTPTPRAFF. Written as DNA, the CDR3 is TGTGCCTGCCTTACCCCAACTCCGAGAGCTTTCTTT.

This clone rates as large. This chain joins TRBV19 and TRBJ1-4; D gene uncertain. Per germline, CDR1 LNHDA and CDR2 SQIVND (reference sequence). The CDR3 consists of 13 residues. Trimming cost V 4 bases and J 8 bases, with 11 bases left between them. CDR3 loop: CASSTFRKEKLFF. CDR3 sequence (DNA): TGTGCCAGTAGTACCTTCCGTAAGGAAAAACTGTTTTTT. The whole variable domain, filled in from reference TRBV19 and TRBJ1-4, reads DGGITQSPKYLFRKEGQNVTLSCEQNLNHDAMYWYRQDPGQGLRLIYYSQIVNDFQKGDIAEGYSVSREKKESFPLTVTSAQKNPTAFYLCASSTFRKEKLFFGSGTQLSVL.

As DNA, the CDR3 is TGTGCCAGCAGTGAATTCACCTATGGCTACACCTTC. Its protein product is CASSEFTYGYTF. The V gene is TRBV6-1, the J gene TRBJ1-2, with D uncertain. Trimming removed 2 bases at V and 4 bases at J, with 5 bases between. CDR3 length equals 12 residues. CDR1 is MNHNS and CDR2 is SASEGT in the germline V gene.

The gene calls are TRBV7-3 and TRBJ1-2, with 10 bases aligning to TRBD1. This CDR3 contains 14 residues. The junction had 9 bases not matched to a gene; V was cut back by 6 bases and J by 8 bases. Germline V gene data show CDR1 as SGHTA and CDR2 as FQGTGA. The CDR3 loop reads CASSSTGTGEGYTF. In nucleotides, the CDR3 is TGTGCCAGCAGTTCTACCGGGACAGGGGAGGGCTACACCTTC.

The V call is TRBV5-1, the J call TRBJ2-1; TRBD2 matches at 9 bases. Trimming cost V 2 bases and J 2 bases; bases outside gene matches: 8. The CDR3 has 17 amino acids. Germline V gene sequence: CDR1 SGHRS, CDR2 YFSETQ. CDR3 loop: CASSFAPSGETYNEQFF. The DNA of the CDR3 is TGCGCCAGCAGCTTTGCCCCTAGCGGGGAAACCTACAATGAGCAGTTCTTC.

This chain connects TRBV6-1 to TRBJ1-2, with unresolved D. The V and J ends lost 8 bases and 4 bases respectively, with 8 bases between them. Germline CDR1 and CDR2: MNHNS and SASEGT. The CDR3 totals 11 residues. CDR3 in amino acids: CASGVGYGYTF. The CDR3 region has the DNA TGTGCCAGCGGGGTGGGCTATGGCTACACCTTC.

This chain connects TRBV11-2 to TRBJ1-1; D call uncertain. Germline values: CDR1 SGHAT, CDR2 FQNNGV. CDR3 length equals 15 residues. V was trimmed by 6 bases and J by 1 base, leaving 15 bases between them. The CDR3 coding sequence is TGTGCCAGCAGGTCTTCAGGTTCCGGGAACACTGAAGCTTTCTTT. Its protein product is CASRSSGSGNTEAFF.

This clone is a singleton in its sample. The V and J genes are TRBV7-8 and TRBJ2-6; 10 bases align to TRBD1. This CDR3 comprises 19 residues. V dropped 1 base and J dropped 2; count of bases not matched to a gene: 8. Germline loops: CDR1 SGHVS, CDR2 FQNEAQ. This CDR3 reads CASSLGVDRGEPGANVLTF. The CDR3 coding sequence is TGTGCCAGCAGCTTAGGTGTGGACAGGGGGGAACCTGGGGCCAACGTCCTGACTTTC.

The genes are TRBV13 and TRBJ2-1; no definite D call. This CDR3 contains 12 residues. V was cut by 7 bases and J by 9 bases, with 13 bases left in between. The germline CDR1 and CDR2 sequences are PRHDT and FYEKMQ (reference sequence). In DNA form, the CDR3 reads TGTGCCAGCACCCTACTTGAGCGTGAGCAGTTCTTC. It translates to CASTLLEREQFF.